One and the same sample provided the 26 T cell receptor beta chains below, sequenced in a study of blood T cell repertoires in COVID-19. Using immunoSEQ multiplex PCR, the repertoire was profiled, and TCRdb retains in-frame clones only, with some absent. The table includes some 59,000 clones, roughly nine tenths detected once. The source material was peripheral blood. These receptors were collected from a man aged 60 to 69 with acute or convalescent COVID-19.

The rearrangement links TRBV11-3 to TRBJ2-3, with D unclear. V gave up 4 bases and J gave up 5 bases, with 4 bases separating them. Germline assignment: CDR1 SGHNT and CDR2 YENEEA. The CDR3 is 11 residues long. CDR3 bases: TGTGCCAGCAGCTCAAAAGATACGCAGTATTTT. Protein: CASSSKDTQYF.

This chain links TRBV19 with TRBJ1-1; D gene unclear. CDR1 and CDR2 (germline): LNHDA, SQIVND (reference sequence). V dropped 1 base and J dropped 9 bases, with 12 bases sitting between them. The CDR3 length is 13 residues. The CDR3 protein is CASSIGENRKAFF. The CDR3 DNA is TGTGCCAGTAGTATAGGGGAGAACCGGAAAGCTTTCTTT.

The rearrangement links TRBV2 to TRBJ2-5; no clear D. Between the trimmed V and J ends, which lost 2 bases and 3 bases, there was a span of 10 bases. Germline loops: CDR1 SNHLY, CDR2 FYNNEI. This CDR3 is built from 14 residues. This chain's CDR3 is CASSESQAKETQYF. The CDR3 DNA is TGTGCCAGCAGTGAAAGTCAGGCAAAAGAGACCCAGTACTTC.

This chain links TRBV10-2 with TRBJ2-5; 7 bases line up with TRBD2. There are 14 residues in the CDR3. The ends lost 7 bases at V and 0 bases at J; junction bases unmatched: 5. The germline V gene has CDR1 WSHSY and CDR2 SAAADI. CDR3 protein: CASKRGGNQETQYF. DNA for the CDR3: TGCGCCAGCAAGCGGGGCGGGAACCAAGAGACCCAGTACTTC.

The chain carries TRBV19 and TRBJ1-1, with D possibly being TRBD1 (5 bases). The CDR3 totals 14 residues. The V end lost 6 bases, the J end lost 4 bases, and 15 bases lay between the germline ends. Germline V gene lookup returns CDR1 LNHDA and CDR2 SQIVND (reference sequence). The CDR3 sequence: CASSLYQGSTEAFF. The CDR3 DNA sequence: TGTGCCAGTAGCTTATACCAGGGAAGCACTGAAGCTTTCTTT.

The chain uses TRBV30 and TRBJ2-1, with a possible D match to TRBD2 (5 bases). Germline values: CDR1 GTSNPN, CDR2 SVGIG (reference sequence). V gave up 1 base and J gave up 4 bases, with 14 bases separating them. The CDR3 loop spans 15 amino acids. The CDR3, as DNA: TGTGCCTGGAGTGCGGGGTCAGGTTGGTACAATGAGCAGTTCTTC. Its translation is CAWSAGSGWYNEQFF.

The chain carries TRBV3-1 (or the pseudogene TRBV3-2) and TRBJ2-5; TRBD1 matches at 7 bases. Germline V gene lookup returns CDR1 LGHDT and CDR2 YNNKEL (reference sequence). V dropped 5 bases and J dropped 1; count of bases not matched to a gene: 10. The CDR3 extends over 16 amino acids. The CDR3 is CASSEGARTTQETQYF. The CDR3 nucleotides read TGTGCCAGCAGCGAGGGGGCCAGGACGACCCAAGAGACCCAGTACTTC.

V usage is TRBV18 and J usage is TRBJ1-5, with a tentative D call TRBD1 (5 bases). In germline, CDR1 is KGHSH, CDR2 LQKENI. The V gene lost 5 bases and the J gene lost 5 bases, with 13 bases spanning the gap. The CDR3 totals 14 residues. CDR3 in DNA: TGTGCCAGCTCAACGCTCGCGGGGGATCAGCCCCAGCATTTT. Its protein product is CASSTLAGDQPQHF.

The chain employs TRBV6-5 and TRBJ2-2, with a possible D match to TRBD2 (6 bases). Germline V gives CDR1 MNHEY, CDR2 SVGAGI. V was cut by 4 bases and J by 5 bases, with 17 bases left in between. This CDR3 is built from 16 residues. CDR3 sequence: CASSFPRGGGTGELFF. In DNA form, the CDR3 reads TGTGCCAGCAGTTTCCCCCGGGGAGGAGGTACCGGGGAGCTGTTTTTT.

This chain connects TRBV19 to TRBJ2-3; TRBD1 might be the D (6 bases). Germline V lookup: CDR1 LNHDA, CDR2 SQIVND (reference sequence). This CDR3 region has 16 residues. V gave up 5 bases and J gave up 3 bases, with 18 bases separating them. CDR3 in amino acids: CASSRNRDTGTDTQYF. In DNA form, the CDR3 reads TGTGCCAGTAGTCGAAACCGGGACACTGGAACAGATACGCAGTATTTT.

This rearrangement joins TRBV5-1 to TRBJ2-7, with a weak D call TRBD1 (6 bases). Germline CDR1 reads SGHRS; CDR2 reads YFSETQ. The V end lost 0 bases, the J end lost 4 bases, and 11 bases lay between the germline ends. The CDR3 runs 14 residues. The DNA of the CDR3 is TGCGCCAGCAGCTTGGCCGGGACAACGTACGAGCAGTACTTC. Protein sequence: CASSLAGTTYEQYF.

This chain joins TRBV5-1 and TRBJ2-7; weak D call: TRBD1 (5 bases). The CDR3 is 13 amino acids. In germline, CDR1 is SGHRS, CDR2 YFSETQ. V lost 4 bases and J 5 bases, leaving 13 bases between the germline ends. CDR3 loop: CASSLRVGDEQYF. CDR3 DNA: TGCGCCAGCAGCCTCAGGGTGGGCGACGAGCAGTACTTC. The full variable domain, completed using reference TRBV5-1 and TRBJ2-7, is KAGVTQTPRYLIKTRGQQVTLSCSPISGHRSVSWYQQTPGQGLQFLFEYFSETQRNKGNFPGRFSGRQFSNSRSEMNVSTLELGDSALYLCASSLRVGDEQYFGPGTRLTVT.

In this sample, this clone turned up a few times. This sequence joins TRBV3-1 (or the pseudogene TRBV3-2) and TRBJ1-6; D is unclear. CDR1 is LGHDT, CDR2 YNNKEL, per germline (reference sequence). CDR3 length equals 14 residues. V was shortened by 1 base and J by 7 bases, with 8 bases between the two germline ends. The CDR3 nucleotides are TGTGCCAGCAGCCAAGGAGGGCAGAATTCACCCCTCCACTTT. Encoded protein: CASSQGGQNSPLHF.

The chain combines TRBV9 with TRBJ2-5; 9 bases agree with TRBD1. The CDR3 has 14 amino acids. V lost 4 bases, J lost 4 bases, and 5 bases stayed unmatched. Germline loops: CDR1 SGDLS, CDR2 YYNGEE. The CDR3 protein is CASSPWTGAETQYF. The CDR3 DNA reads TGTGCCAGCAGCCCTTGGACAGGGGCAGAGACCCAGTACTTC.

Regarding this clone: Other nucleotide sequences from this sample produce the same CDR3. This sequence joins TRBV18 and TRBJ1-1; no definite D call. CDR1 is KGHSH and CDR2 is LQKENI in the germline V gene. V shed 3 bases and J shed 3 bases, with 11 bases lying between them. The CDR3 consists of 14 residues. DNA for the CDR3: TGTGCCAGCTCACCGTTTGGCGGAGACACTGAAGCTTTCTTT. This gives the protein CASSPFGGDTEAFF.

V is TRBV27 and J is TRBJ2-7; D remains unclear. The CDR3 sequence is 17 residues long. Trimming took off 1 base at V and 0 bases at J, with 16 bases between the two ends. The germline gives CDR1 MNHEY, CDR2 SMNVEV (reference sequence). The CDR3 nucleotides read TGTGCCAGCAGTTTATTCCCGGGTCGGGTTGGCTCCTACGAGCAGTACTTC. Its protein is CASSLFPGRVGSYEQYF.

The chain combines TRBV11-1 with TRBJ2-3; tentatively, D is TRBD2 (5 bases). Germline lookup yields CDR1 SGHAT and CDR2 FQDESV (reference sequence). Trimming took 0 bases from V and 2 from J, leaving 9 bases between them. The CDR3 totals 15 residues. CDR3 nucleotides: TGTGCCAGCAGCTTAGCGCTCGGGAACACAGATACGCAGTATTTT. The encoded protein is CASSLALGNTDTQYF.

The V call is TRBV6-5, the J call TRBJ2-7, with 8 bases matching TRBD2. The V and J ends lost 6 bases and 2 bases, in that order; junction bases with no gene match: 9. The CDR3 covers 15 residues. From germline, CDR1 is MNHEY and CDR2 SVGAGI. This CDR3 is CASSLSGVKTYEQYF. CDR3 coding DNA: TGTGCCAGCAGCCTTAGCGGGGTAAAAACCTACGAGCAGTACTTC.

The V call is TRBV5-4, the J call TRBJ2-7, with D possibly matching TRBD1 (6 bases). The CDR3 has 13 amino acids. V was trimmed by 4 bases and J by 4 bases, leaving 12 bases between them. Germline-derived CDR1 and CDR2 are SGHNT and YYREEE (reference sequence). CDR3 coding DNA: TGTGCCAGCAGCGATGGGACATCGTACGAGCAGTACTTC. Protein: CASSDGTSYEQYF.

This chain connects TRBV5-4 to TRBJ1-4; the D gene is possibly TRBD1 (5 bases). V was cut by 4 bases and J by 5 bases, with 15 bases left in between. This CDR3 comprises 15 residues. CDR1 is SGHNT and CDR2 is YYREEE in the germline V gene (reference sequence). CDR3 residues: CASSPGGLSNEKLFF. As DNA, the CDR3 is TGTGCCAGCAGCCCGGGGGGGTTGTCGAATGAAAAACTGTTTTTT.

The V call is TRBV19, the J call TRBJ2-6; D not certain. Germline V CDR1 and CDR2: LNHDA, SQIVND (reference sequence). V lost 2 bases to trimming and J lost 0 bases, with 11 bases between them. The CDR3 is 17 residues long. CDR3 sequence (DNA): TGTGCCAGTAGTATAAGGTCAGGTTACTCTGGGGCCAACGTCCTGACTTTC. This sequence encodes CASSIRSGYSGANVLTF.

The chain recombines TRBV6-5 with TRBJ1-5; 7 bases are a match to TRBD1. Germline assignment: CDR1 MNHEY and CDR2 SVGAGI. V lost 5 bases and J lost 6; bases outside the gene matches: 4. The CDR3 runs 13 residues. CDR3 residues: CASSHTGAQPQHF. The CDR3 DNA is TGTGCCAGCAGTCATACAGGGGCTCAGCCCCAGCATTTT.

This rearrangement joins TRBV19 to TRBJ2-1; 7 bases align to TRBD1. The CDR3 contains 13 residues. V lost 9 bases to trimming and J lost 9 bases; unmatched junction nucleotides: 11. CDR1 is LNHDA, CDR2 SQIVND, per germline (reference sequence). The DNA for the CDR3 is TGTGCCAGCTCGACAGGGTTGATAGGTGAGCAGTTCTTC. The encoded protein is CASSTGLIGEQFF.

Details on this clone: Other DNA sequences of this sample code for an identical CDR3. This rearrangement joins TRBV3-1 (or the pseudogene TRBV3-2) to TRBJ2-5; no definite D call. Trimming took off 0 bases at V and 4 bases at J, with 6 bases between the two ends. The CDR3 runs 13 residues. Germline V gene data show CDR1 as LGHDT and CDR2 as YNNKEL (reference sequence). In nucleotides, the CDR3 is TGTGCCAGCAGCCAAGAATGGAGAGAGACCCAGTACTTC. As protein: CASSQEWRETQYF.

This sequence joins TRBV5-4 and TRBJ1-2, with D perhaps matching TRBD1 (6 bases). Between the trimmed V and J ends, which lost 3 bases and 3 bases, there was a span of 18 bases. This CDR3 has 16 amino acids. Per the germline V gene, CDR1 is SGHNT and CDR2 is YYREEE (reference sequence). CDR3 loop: CASSYETGPRDYGYTF. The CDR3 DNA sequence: TGTGCCAGCAGCTATGAGACAGGCCCGAGAGACTATGGCTACACCTTC.

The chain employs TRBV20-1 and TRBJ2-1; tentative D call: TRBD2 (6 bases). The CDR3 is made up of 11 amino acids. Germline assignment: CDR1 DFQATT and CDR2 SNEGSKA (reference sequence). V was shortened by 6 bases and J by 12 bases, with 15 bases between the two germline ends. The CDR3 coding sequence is TGCAGTGCCTGGGCGGACTATGGGCAGTTCTTC. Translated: CSAWADYGQFF.